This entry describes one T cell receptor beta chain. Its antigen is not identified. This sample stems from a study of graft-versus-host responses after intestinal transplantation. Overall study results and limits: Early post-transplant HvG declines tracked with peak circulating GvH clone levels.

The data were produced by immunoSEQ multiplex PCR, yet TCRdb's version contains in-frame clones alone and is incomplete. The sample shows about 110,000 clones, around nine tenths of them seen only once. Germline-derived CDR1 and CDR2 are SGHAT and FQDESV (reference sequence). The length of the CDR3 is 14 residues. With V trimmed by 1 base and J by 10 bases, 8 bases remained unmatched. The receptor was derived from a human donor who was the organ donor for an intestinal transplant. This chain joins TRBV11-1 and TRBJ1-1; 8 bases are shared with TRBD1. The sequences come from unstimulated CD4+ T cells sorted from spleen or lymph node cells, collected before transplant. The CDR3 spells CASSLDRGKVPAFF. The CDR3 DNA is TGTGCCAGCAGCTTAGACAGGGGGAAGGTACCAGCTTTCTTT.